A single sample gave rise to the 21 T cell receptor beta chains below, sequenced in a study of cytomegalovirus exposure and HLA in healthy donors. Researchers ran the PCR with 60 Vbeta and 13 Jbeta primers. The table came from immunoSEQ multiplex PCR; TCRdb's copy has only in-frame clones and leaves some out. This repertoire shows approximately 91,000 clones, around 70% found once; its top ten account for 1.2%. The sequencing sample was made of PBMCs. The receptors were gathered from a female donor in good health and CMV-seronegative.

The rearrangement joins TRBV7-2 to TRBJ2-3; 10 positions agree with TRBD2. CDR3 size: 16 residues. The V gene's germline CDR1 is SGHTA and CDR2 FQGNSA. Losses at the gene ends were 2 bases for V and 4 bases for J; bases not matched to a gene: 6. CDR3 protein: CASSLRAGGQSDTQYF. The CDR3 nucleotides are TGTGCCAGCAGCTTAAGAGCGGGGGGGCAGTCAGATACGCAGTATTTT.

The CDR3 sequence is CASSGARTDTQYF. Here the CDR3 DNA reads TGTGCCAGCAGCGGGGCCCGCACAGATACGCAGTATTTT. V and J are TRBV9 and TRBJ2-3, with unresolved D. The CDR3 has 13 residues. Germline V gene data show CDR1 as SGDLS and CDR2 as YYNGEE. The V end lost 3 bases, the J end lost 1 base, and 6 bases lay between the germline ends.

This sequence joins TRBV4-1 and TRBJ1-1; no clear D. Germline CDR1 reads MGHRA; CDR2 reads YSYEKL. The CDR3 sequence is 15 residues long. Trimming left V 1 base short and J 0 bases short, with 9 bases between. Here the CDR3 DNA reads TGCGCCAGCAGCCAAGGGGAAGCGGTGAACACTGAAGCTTTCTTT. Protein sequence: CASSQGEAVNTEAFF.

This chain joins TRBV10-3 and TRBJ2-7; 7 bases are shared with TRBD1. Germline V lookup: CDR1 ENHRY, CDR2 SYGVKD. The ends lost 6 bases at V and 6 bases at J; junction bases unmatched: 8. This CDR3 region has 13 residues. The CDR3 reads CAISPETGVEQYF. The CDR3 coding sequence is TGTGCCATCAGCCCGGAAACAGGGGTCGAGCAGTACTTC.

This clone was seen only a few times. The chain links TRBV2 to TRBJ1-1; D is possibly TRBD1 (5 bases). V was trimmed by 7 bases and J by 1 base, leaving 10 bases between them. This CDR3 is 13 amino acids long. CDR1 and CDR2 from the germline V gene are SNHLY and FYNNEI. The CDR3 DNA is TGTGCCAGCAAAGTGGACACGAACACTGAAGCTTTCTTT. This gives the protein CASKVDTNTEAFF.

The rearrangement joins TRBV30 to TRBJ2-1; 9 bases align to TRBD1. The V segment lost 2 bases and the J segment 8 bases; nucleotides outside the gene matches: 10. Germline values: CDR1 GTSNPN, CDR2 SVGIG (reference sequence). The CDR3 runs to 15 residues. CDR3 region: CAWSPGTGYFDEQFF. The CDR3 DNA reads as TGTGCCTGGAGTCCCGGGACAGGGTATTTCGATGAGCAGTTCTTC.

V is TRBV29-1 and J is TRBJ2-1; 10 nucleotides align to TRBD2. Germline V gives CDR1 SQVTM, CDR2 ANQGSEA. V shed 1 base and J 9 bases; nucleotides not matched to a gene: 6. The CDR3 has 14 residues. CDR3 region: CSVEVSGRGSEQFF. The DNA for the CDR3 is TGCAGCGTTGAAGTGAGCGGGAGGGGGAGTGAGCAGTTCTTC.

This clone has a single count. The chain links TRBV27 to TRBJ2-5; TRBD2 agrees at 12 bases. Trimming took 6 bases from V and 5 from J; bases not matched to a gene: 7. Germline CDR1 reads MNHEY; CDR2 reads SMNVEV (reference sequence). The length of the CDR3 is 15 residues. The chain's CDR3 is CASSLTSGSWETQYF. CDR3 coding DNA: TGTGCCAGCAGCCTGACTAGCGGGAGTTGGGAGACCCAGTACTTC.

The chain joins TRBV28 to TRBJ1-5; D is perhaps TRBD1 (6 bases). Germline CDR1 MDHEN, CDR2 SYDVKM. The CDR3 totals 14 residues. Trimming removed 7 bases at V and 2 bases at J, with 12 bases between. The CDR3 coding sequence is TGTGCCAGCACTCGCAGGACAGGCAATCAGCCCCAGCATTTT. As protein: CASTRRTGNQPQHF.

A word on this clone: At one boundary the junction diverges from the germline segment, which might be a read error. The CDR3, as DNA: TGTGCTAGCAGCAACCTCGGACAGCCGAACACTGAAGCTTTCTTT. Residues: CASSNLGQPNTEAFF. The rearrangement joins TRBV7-7 to TRBJ1-1, with D perhaps matching TRBD1 (6 bases). The CDR3 consists of 15 residues. Germline V gene lookup returns CDR1 SSHAT and CDR2 FNYEAQ (reference sequence). Based on the CDR3 plus reference TRBV7-7 and TRBJ1-1, the full variable domain is GAGVSQSPRYKVTKRGQDVTLRCDPISSHATLYWYQQALGQGPEFLTYFNYEAQPDKSGLPSDRFSAERPEGSISTLTIQRTEQRDSAMYRCASSNLGQPNTEAFFGQGTRLTVV.

CDR3 sequence: CASSLGTGRLGEQFF. The CDR3 DNA reads TGCGCCAGCAGCTTGGGGACAGGTCGTTTGGGTGAGCAGTTCTTC. This rearrangement joins TRBV5-1 to TRBJ2-1, with TRBD1 identical over 7 bases. The CDR3 has 15 residues. Germline V lookup: CDR1 SGHRS, CDR2 YFSETQ. V shed 0 bases and J 9 bases; nucleotides not matched to a gene: 9. Drawing the rest from reference TRBV5-1 and TRBJ2-1, the complete variable domain is KAGVTQTPRYLIKTRGQQVTLSCSPISGHRSVSWYQQTPGQGLQFLFEYFSETQRNKGNFPGRFSGRQFSNSRSEMNVSTLELGDSALYLCASSLGTGRLGEQFFGPGTRLTVL.

The chain couples TRBV5-6 to TRBJ1-4; 8 bases match TRBD1. Germline CDR1 and CDR2: SGHDT and YYEEEE. The V gene end was trimmed by 7 bases and the J gene end by 8 bases; junction bases not matched to a gene: 10. The CDR3 extends over 14 amino acids. The CDR3 region has the DNA TGTGCCAGCGGACCGGGACAGGTGGGAGAAAAACTGTTTTTT. This gives the protein CASGPGQVGEKLFF.

The J gene is TRBJ2-5, the V gene TRBV6-5; 7 positions match TRBD1. CDR3 length: 11 residues. The germline V gene encodes CDR1 MNHEY and CDR2 SVGAGI. Trimming removed 7 bases from V and 5 bases from J; junction bases left unmatched: 1. CDR3 loop: CASKQGETQYF. In DNA, the CDR3 is TGTGCCAGCAAACAGGGGGAGACCCAGTACTTC.

This clone was seen a handful of times. The same CDR3 is also encoded by other DNA sequences in this sample. V is TRBV6-1 and J is TRBJ1-1, with D hard to call. The V end was cut by 2 bases, the J end by 1 base, with 8 bases between. CDR3 length: 14 residues. Germline CDR1 is MNHNS and CDR2 is SASEGT. CDR3 sequence: CASSERTENTEAFF. CDR3 nucleotide sequence: TGTGCCAGCAGTGAAAGGACTGAGAACACTGAAGCTTTCTTT.

The chain uses TRBV11-2 and TRBJ2-7; the D is unclear. CDR3 length equals 15 residues. Per the germline V gene, CDR1 is SGHAT and CDR2 is FQNNGV. Trimming pared 0 bases from V and 3 bases from J, leaving 12 bases between. The CDR3 nucleotides are TGTGCCAGCAGCTTAGATTATGGGCAGATCTACGAGCAGTACTTC. As protein: CASSLDYGQIYEQYF.

The chain uses TRBV5-4 and TRBJ1-6; the match to TRBD1 covers 8 bases. Germline CDR1 reads SGHNT; CDR2 reads YYREEE (reference sequence). Losses at the gene ends were 4 bases for V and 4 bases for J; bases not matched to a gene: 7. The CDR3 loop spans 16 amino acids. The CDR3, as DNA: TGTGCCAGCAGCACGAGGACAGGGAATTATAATTCACCCCTCCACTTT. Translating gives CASSTRTGNYNSPLHF.

This chain joins TRBV2 and TRBJ2-2, with D hard to call. Germline values: CDR1 SNHLY, CDR2 FYNNEI. CDR3 length equals 13 residues. Trimming took 6 bases from V and 7 from J, leaving 12 bases between them. The CDR3 spells CASRKELSGELFF. CDR3 in DNA: TGTGCCAGCAGAAAAGAATTGAGCGGGGAGCTGTTTTTT. The whole variable domain, filled in from reference TRBV2 and TRBJ2-2, reads EPEVTQTPSHQVTQMGQEVILRCVPISNHLYFYWYRQILGQKVEFLVSFYNNEISEKSEIFDDQFSVERPDGSNFTLKIRSTKLEDSAMYFCASRKELSGELFFGEGSRLTVL.

V usage is TRBV30 and J usage is TRBJ2-7; TRBD2 might be the D (6 bases). Germline V lookup: CDR1 GTSNPN, CDR2 SVGIG (reference sequence). The CDR3 consists of 14 residues. Trimming took off 1 base at V and 6 bases at J, with 16 bases between the two ends. CDR3 in amino acids: CAWSGPGVAGEQYF. CDR3 nucleotide sequence: TGTGCCTGGAGTGGCCCGGGAGTCGCCGGCGAGCAGTACTTC.

This clone has more than one count but fewer than ten. V usage is TRBV9 and J usage is TRBJ2-5, with 11 bases aligning to TRBD2. J was trimmed by 5 bases and V by 2 bases; bases with no gene match: 17. The CDR3 is 19 residues long. From germline, CDR1 is SGDLS and CDR2 YYNGEE. The CDR3 here is CASSVSIGLAGPEGETQYF. The CDR3, as DNA: TGTGCCAGCAGCGTCTCAATAGGACTAGCGGGCCCAGAGGGGGAGACCCAGTACTTC. Full variable domain (outside the CDR3, taken from reference TRBV9 and TRBJ2-5): DSGVTQTPKHLITATGQRVTLRCSPRSGDLSVYWYQQSLDQGLQFLIQYYNGEERAKGNILERFSAQQFPDLHSELNLSSLELGDSALYFCASSVSIGLAGPEGETQYFGPGTRLLVL.

The chain combines TRBV20-1 with TRBJ1-2; no clear D gene. The V gene lost 8 bases and the J gene lost 6 bases, with 4 bases spanning the gap. Germline-derived CDR1 and CDR2 are DFQATT and SNEGSKA (reference sequence). This CDR3 contains 8 residues. Written as DNA, the CDR3 is TGCAGTACTGATGGCTACACCTTC. Amino acids: CSTDGYTF.

This clone was seen just once. The rearrangement links TRBV21-1 to TRBJ1-5; no DNA check was done on the table's D call, TRBD1. TRBV21-1 is annotated as a pseudogene. This CDR3 has 13 amino acids. In DNA form, the CDR3 reads TGTGCCAGCAGCCGCTGGGGACACCAGCCCCAGCATTTT. Protein sequence: CASSRWGHQPQHF.